This T cell receptor beta chain was identified during a study of PD-1 blockade in classical Hodgkin lymphoma. Study-level information: Nivolumab 3 mg/kg was given intravenously every 2 weeks.

No patient escaped relapse after autologous stem cell transplantation, and brentuximab vedotin exposure varied. Thawed PBMCs yielded CD4+ T cells through magnetic negative selection. Only in-frame clones appear in the TCRdb table, and some are missing; sequencing was by immunoSEQ multiplex PCR. The profile shows about 12,000 clones, roughly 84% of them singletons. Trimming cost V 1 base and J 5 bases; bases outside gene matches: 5. This CDR3 is 15 amino acids long. Germline CDR1 and CDR2: LNHDA and SQIVND (reference sequence). Study-level points and caveats: Patients with an early start, nivolumab under 1 year after ASCT, were excluded.

About this clone: Its antigen is not known. The sample has other DNA sequences that encode this CDR3 too.

The sequencing here drew on CD4+ T cells from blood, taken at baseline. V and J are TRBV19 and TRBJ1-5, with TRBD1 identical over 7 bases. This receptor was obtained from a human donor with classical Hodgkin lymphoma. CDR3 loop: CASSIAGGVDQPQHF. In nucleotides, the CDR3 is TGTGCCAGTAGTATAGCAGGGGGAGTTGATCAGCCCCAGCATTTT.